The source of this T cell receptor (beta chain) is a study of CD8 T cells in ankylosing spondylitis. A word on this clonotype: Its target is not known.

Study results and caveats: A motif of fewer than ten highly homologous TCR beta variants was seen as apparently characteristic of ankylosing spondylitis blood. Significantly higher representation of disease-linked clones was reported for matched ankylosing spondylitis synovial fluid.

Quantitative molecular-barcoded 5'-RACE generated the TCR beta libraries. TCRdb reprocessed the 5' RACE reads with MiXCR, giving one entry per CDR3 protein. This sample has approximately 260,000 distinct CDR3 sequences; 18% occur once, and the top ten carry about a third. The germline V and J ends were trimmed by 3 bases and 1 base, with 9 bases remaining between them. CDR1 is GTSNPN, CDR2 SVGIG, per germline (reference sequence). The CDR3 has 13 residues. The rearrangement joins TRBV30 to TRBJ1-1; no clear D. The receptor's source is a male donor with ankylosing spondylitis or in good health (not recorded which). The sequencing input was blood, either unsorted or a sorted T cell fraction (not recorded which). The CDR3 loop is CAWSAMGNTEAFF. CDR3 coding DNA: TGTGCCTGGAGCGCCATGGGGAACACTGAAGCTTTCTTT.